This T cell receptor beta chain stems from a study of STAT3 mutations in large granular lymphocyte leukemia. In the study overall: 40% of treated T-LGLL patients showed hematologic response to immunosuppression.

Trimming took 6 bases from V and 5 from J; bases not matched to a gene: 6. The CDR3 loop spans 13 amino acids. Germline V gene data show CDR1 as SEHNR and CDR2 as FQNEAQ (reference sequence). Of note for this clone: Its antigen remains unknown.

The study, taken as a whole, reports: Treatment regimens differed across patients between samplings. At least one immunodominant TCR beta clonotype appeared in every T-cell large granular lymphocyte leukemia patient. In about 35% of the 18 patients, new TCR clonotypes emerged after therapy.

Some 41,000 productive templates were obtained per sample on average. Using immunoSEQ multiplex PCR, the repertoire was profiled, and TCRdb retains in-frame clones only, with some absent. Found here are about 42,000 clones, about 81% of them singletons; the top ten hold 0.43%. The chain has TRBV7-9 and TRBJ1-1; 7 bases line up with TRBD1. The TCR sequence derives from a human donor with T large granular lymphocyte leukemia. Some clones in this sample may be carry-over from other donors' samples. Sequenced sample: PBMCs. In DNA, the CDR3 is TGTGCCAGCAGACAGGGGTCGGGTACTGAAGCTTTCTTT. It specifies CASRQGSGTEAFF.